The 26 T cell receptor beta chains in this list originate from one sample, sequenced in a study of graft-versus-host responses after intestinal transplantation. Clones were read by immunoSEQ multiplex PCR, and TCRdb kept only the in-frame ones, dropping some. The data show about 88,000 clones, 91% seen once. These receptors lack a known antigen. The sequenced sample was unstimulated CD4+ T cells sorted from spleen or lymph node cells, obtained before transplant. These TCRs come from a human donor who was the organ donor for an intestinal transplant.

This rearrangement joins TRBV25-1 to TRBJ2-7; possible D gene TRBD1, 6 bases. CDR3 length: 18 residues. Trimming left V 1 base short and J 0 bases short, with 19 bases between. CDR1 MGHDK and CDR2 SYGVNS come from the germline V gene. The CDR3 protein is CASSECHLSGDLSYEQYF. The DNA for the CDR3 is TGTGCCAGCAGTGAATGCCACTTGTCAGGGGATCTCTCCTACGAGCAGTACTTC.

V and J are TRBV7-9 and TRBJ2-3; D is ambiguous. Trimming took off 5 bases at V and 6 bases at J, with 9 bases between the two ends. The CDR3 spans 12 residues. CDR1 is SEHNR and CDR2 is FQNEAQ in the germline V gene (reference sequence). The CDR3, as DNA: TGTGCCAGCAGCCTAACGAGGGATACGCAGTATTTT. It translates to CASSLTRDTQYF.

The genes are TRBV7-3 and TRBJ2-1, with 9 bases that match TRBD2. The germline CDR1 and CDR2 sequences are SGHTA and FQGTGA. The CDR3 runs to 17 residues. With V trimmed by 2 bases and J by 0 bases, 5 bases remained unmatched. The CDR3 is CASSLAGGTSSYNEQFF. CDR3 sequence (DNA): TGTGCCAGCAGCTTAGCGGGGGGGACGAGCTCCTACAATGAGCAGTTCTTC.

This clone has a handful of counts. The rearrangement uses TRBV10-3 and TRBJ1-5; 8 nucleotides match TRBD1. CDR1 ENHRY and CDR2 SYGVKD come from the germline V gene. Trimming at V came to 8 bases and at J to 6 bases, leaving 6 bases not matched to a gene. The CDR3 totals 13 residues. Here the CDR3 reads CAIRGTGGQPQHF. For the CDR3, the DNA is TGTGCCATCCGCGGCACAGGGGGTCAGCCCCAGCATTTT.

The CDR3 nucleotides read TGTGCCACCAGCAGAGATGTCCAGCGGGAGAATACGCAGTATTTT. Protein: CATSRDVQRENTQYF. The gene calls are TRBV15 and TRBJ2-3, with 8 bases lining up with TRBD2. The CDR3 extends over 15 amino acids. Losses at the gene ends were 0 bases for V and 7 bases for J; bases not matched to a gene: 6. CDR1 is LNHNV and CDR2 is YYDKDF in the germline V gene (reference sequence). Full variable domain (missing parts from reference TRBV15 and TRBJ2-3): DAMVIQNPRYQVTQFGKPVTLSCSQTLNHNVMYWYQQKSSQAPKLLFHYYDKDFNNEADTPDNFQSRRPNTSFCFLDIRSPGLGDTAMYLCATSRDVQRENTQYFGPGTRLTVL.

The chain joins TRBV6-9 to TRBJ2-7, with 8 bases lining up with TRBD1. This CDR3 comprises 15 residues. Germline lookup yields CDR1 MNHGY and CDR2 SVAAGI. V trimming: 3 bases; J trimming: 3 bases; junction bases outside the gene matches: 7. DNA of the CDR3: TGTGCCAGCAGTTACTCGAGACAGGGGCACTACGAGCAGTACTTC. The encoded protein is CASSYSRQGHYEQYF.

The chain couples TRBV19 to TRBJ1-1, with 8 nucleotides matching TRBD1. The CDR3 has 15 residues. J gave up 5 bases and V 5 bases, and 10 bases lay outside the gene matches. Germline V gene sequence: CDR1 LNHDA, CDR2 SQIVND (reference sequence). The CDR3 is CASSAQQGEYTEAFF. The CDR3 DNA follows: TGTGCCAGTAGTGCCCAACAGGGGGAGTATACTGAAGCTTTCTTT.

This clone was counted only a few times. CDR3 DNA sequence: TGTGCCAGCAGTTTGGGGGGGTCCCTCTCCTACGAGCAGTACTTC. Its protein product is CASSLGGSLSYEQYF. The genes are TRBV28 and TRBJ2-7; 7 nucleotides align to TRBD2. This CDR3 has 15 residues. With 3 bases clipped from V and 0 bases from J, the junction kept 5 bases outside the gene matches. The germline CDR1 and CDR2 sequences are MDHEN and SYDVKM.

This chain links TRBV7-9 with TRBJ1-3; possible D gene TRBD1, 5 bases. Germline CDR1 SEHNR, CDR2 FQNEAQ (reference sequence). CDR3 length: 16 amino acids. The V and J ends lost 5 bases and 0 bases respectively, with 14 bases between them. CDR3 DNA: TGTGCCAGCAGCAGCCGTCCAGGGTTCTCTGGAAACACCATATATTTT. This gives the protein CASSSRPGFSGNTIYF.

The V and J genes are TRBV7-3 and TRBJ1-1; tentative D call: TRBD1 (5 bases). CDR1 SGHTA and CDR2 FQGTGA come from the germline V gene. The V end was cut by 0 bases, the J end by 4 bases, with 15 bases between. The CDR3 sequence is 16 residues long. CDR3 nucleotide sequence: TGTGCCAGCAGCTTAACTTCGAATAGGAGGGGCACTGAAGCTTTCTTT. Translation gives CASSLTSNRRGTEAFF.

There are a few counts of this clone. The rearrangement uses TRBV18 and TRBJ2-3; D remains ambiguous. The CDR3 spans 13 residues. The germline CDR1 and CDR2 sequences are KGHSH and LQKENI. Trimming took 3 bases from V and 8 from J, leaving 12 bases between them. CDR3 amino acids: CASSPYEDSTQYF. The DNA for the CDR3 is TGTGCCAGCTCACCCTACGAGGATAGTACGCAGTATTTT.

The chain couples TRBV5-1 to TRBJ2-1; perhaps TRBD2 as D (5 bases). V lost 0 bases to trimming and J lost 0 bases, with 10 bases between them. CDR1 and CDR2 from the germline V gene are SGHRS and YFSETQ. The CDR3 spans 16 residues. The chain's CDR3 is CASSLVGESSYNEQFF. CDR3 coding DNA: TGCGCCAGCAGCTTGGTCGGGGAGAGCTCCTACAATGAGCAGTTCTTC.

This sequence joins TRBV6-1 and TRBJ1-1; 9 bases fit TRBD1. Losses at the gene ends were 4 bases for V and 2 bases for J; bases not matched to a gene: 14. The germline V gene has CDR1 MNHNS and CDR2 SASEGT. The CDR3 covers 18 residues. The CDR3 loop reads CASSGPTGTGSINTEAFF. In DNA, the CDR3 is TGTGCCAGCAGTGGCCCTACCGGGACAGGGAGCATTAACACTGAAGCTTTCTTT.

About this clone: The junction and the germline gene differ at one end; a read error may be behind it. CDR3 DNA sequence: TGTGCCAGCAGCGTAGAGACAGGGGGTTCTGGGGCCAACGTCCTGACTTTC. Protein product: CASSVETGGSGANVLTF. The chain combines TRBV11-3 with TRBJ2-6; TRBD1 aligns across 9 bases. This CDR3 spans 17 amino acids. Germline V CDR1 and CDR2: SGHNT, YENEEA. Full variable domain (remainder filled in from reference TRBV11-3 and TRBJ2-6): EAGVVQSPRYKIIEKKQPVAFWCNPISGHNTLYWYLQNLGQGPELLIRYENEEAVDDSQLPKDRFSAERLKGVDSTLKIQPAELGDSAVYLCASSVETGGSGANVLTFGAGSRLTVL.

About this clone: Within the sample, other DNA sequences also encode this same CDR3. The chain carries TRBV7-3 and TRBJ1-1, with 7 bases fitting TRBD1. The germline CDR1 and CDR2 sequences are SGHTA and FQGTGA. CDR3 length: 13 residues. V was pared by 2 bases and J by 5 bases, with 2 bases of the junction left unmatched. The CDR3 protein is CASSLQGETEAFF. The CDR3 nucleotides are TGTGCCAGCAGCTTACAGGGGGAAACTGAAGCTTTCTTT.

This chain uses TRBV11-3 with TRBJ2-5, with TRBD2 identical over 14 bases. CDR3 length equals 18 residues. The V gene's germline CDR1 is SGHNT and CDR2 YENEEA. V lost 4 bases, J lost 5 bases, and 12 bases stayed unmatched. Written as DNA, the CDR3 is TGTGCCAGCAGCTCTGGGGCGACTAGCGGGGGGGTACGGGAGACCCAGTACTTC. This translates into CASSSGATSGGVRETQYF.

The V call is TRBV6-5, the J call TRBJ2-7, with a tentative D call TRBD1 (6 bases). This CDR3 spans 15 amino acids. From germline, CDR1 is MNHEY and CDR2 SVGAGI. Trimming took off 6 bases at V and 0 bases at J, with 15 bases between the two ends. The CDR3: CASSRPNRDSYEQYF. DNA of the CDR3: TGTGCCAGCAGCCGCCCAAACAGGGACTCCTACGAGCAGTACTTC.

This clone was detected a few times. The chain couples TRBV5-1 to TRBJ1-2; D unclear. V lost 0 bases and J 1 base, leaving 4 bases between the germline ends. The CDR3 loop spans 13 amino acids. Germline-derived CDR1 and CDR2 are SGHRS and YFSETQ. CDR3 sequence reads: CASSLDFNYGYTF. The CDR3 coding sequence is TGCGCCAGCAGCTTGGACTTTAACTATGGCTACACCTTC.

Here the CDR3 reads CATSPRTGGSNEPQHF. CDR3 nucleotide sequence: TGTGCCACCAGCCCCCGGACAGGGGGCTCGAATGAGCCCCAGCATTTT. The rearrangement links TRBV15 to TRBJ1-5; 11 bases fit TRBD1. With V trimmed by 5 bases and J by 8 bases, 11 bases remained unmatched. Germline V CDR1 and CDR2: LNHNV, YYDKDF (reference sequence). The CDR3 extends over 16 amino acids.

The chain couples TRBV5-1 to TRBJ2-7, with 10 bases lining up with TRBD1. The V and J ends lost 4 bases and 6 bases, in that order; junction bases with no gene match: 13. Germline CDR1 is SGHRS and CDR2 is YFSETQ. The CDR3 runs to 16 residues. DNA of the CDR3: TGCGCCAGCAGCCGAACAAGGGACAGGGGTGTAGGCGAGCAGTACTTC. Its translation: CASSRTRDRGVGEQYF.

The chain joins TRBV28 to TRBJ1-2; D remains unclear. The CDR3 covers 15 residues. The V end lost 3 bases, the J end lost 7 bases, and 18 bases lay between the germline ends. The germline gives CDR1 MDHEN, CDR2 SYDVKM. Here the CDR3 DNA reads TGTGCCAGCAGTTTGATCCCCCCTTCCCGGAGTGGCTACACCTTC. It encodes CASSLIPPSRSGYTF.

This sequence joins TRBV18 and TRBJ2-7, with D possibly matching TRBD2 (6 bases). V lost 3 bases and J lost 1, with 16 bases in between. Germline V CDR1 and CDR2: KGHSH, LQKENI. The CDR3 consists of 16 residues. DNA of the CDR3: TGTGCCAGCTCACCGAGTTTAGCGGACCTTTCCTACGAGCAGTACTTC. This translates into CASSPSLADLSYEQYF.

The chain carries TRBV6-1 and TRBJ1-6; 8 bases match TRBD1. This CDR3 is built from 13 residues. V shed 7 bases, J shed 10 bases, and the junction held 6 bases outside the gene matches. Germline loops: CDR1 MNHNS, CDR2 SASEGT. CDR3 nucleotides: TGTGCCAGCACCCGGACAGGGAACTCACCCCTCCACTTT. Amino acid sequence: CASTRTGNSPLHF.

The CDR3 DNA reads TGCAGCGGGGGGGGACTTGCCCTTAGCACAGATACGCAGTATTTT. Amino acid sequence: CSGGGLALSTDTQYF. The chain carries TRBV29-1 and TRBJ2-3; 7 bases fit TRBD2. The CDR3 length is 15 residues. The V and J ends lost 7 bases and 0 bases, in that order; junction bases with no gene match: 10. From germline, CDR1 is SQVTM and CDR2 ANQGSEA.

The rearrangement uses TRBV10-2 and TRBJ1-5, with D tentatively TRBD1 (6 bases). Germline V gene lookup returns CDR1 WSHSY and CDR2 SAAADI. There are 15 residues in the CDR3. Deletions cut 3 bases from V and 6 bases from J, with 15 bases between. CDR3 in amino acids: CASSEWGGGGQPQHF. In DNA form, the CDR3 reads TGCGCCAGCAGTGAATGGGGGGGCGGCGGTCAGCCCCAGCATTTT.

This CDR3 reads CASSLIGQELFF. The CDR3, as DNA: TGTGCCAGCAGCTTAATTGGGCAGGAGCTGTTTTTT. The chain combines TRBV11-3 with TRBJ2-2; no reliable D call. Trimming removed 2 bases from V and 10 bases from J, with 8 bases in between. This CDR3 region has 12 residues. Germline-derived CDR1 and CDR2 are SGHNT and YENEEA.